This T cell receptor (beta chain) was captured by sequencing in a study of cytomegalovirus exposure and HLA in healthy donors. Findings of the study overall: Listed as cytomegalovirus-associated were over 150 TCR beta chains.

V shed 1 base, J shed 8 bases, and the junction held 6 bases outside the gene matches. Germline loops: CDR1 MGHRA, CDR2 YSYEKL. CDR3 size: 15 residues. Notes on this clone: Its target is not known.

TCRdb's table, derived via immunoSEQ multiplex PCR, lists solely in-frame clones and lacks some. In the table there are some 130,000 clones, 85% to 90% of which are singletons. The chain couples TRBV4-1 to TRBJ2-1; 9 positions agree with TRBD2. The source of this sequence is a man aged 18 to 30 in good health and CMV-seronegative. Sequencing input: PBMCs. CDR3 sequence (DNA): TGCGCCAGCAGCCAAGTCGCGGGGGGGTTCGATGAGCAGTTCTTC. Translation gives CASSQVAGGFDEQFF.